The present T cell receptor (beta chain) was sequenced within a study of cytomegalovirus exposure and HLA in healthy donors (dated by TCRdb to 2016 to 2017). Turning to the overall study: An earlier analysis of 587 of the donors reported 250 to 350 Gb of sequence data and around 110 million unique TCR beta sequences from some 180 million T cells. The genetic ancestry cluster associated with self-reported Caucasian donors included 81% of the roughly 410 genotyped donors. Along with the approximately 700-subject first cohort, a separate validation cohort of approximately 110 different subjects was used. Rather than using new phenotypic data, the later analysis identified candidate immune exposures from TCR beta sequences and from how often those sequences occurred across donors. Across around 400 genotyped donors of the cohort, an average of approximately 240,000 unique TCR beta nucleotide sequences per donor were sequenced, and roughly 17% of those sequences were non-productive. A later analysis re-analyzed previously published TCR beta repertoires from 666 donors and added high-resolution HLA genotyping to study TCR occurrence patterns. Alongside the repertoire data, information on donor age, sex, ethnicity and CMV serostatus was compiled. An earlier analysis of 587 of the donors used high-throughput TCR beta sequencing to judge whether each TCR beta V gene segment behaved as functional or pseudogenic. Roughly 5 DR-DQ haplotypes were handled as single units for association and clustering, since linkage in the cohort was strong. About 300 gigabases of sequencing data and approximately 85 million unique TCR sequences were included in an early release covering 550 to 800 HLA-typed donors. Every discovery cohort repertoire had been produced on one sequencing platform. Genome-wide SNP genotypes for about three fifths of the 666 donors were used in a later genetic analysis, which treated that subset as a discovery cohort. The number of typed donors differed by locus: about 620-640 for A, B, C, DRB1 and DQB1; 500 to 550 for DQA1; 606 for DPA1; and 400 to 480 for DPB1. High-throughput TCR immunosequencing, statistical association of individual TCRs with disease status, and machine learning were combined to predict cytomegalovirus infection status. Class I and class II HLA loci were covered by the typing at four-digit resolution. The aim of the study was to test whether cataloging public T cell receptors could identify signatures of past pathogen exposure. Using immunosequencing, the study profiled T cell repertoires from approximately 700 subjects and related those repertoires to cytomegalovirus serostatus. Overall study results and their limits: Presence/absence analyses assumed roughly uniform sequencing depth across donors, an assumption that may not hold. Because HLA typing was unavailable for some donors at each locus, only the typed subset was used in association tests. Several of the top co-occurrence clusters appeared to be linked to parvovirus B19, influenza, CMV and Epstein-Barr virus, according to a later analysis. Broadly in line with IMGT annotations, most TCR beta V segments showed up in productive rearrangements about 90% or about 30% of the time in an earlier analysis of several hundred of the donors. Most TCR sequences were seen in very few donors, while some public TCRs were found in many individuals. According to a later analysis, TCR association rates differed among HLA loci, with DRB1 alleles showing the most associated TCRs and HLA-C alleles showing the fewest. CMV serostatus was the only immune exposure information available for the cohort. V-gene and J-gene trimming of TCR beta chains was associated with a missense DCLRE1C variant in a later genetic analysis, and the association was replicated in an independent cohort. A further reported finding was that TCR beta sequences accurately predicted the HLA-A and HLA-B alleles for most subjects in the first cohort. The 87-base-pair reads could not distinguish some IMGT-functional V segments, including TRBV6-2 and TRBV6-3, so those segments were excluded. When HLA alleles, especially DR and DQ, strongly co-occurred, TCR associations were difficult to assign to individual alleles. Most CMV-associated TCR beta chains appeared to be HLA-restricted in a later analysis, and the HLA associations seemed to be driven largely by CMV exposure. Compared with the approximately 700-donor mean, donors in an Asian-associated ancestry cluster had fewer N-insertions in productive TCRs, according to a later genetic analysis. The classifier was reported to diagnose cytomegalovirus status with high specificity and sensitivity in both the original cohort and the validation cohort. A total of 150 to 200 TCR beta chains were listed by the study as associated with cytomegalovirus. A later analysis associated about 17,000 TCR beta sequences with specific HLA alleles at a false discovery rate of 0.05. In a later analysis, HLA-associated TCR beta chains were found to be more clonally expanded and to have lower generation probabilities than equally common non-associated chains. Because counts were too low, roughly 18 rarely observed V segments, including chromosome 9 orphons, were left out of the earlier analysis of over 550 of the donors. Linkage disequilibrium might explain the correlated functional status among segregating V segments, but an unknown experimental factor could not be ruled out. In vitro tests confirmed that a few of the cytomegalovirus-associated TCR beta chains recognize cytomegalovirus antigens. Only TCR beta chains were sequenced in this cohort, and the absence of alpha or paired-chain data limited detectable features. A cluster of highly shared sequence variants was judged likely to represent a technical artifact of the sequencing pipeline. According to the authors, the approach could potentially be generalized to other disease states and immunological phenotypes.

CDR1 and CDR2, looked up from the germline V gene, are SGHTA and FQGTGA. The CDR3 measures 14 amino acids from cysteine to phenylalanine. Only the CDR3 part of the read is kept: 42 bases, read in frame from the first base. The V end gives up 0 bases and the J end 3 bases, leaving 1 base in the junction not matched to a gene. The cohort was made up of roughly 670 healthy bone marrow donors. All cohort members were sampled while nominally healthy, although unrecorded immune exposures were likely present. The donor was CMV seronegative and belonged to the group of 350 to 400 seronegative cohort members. A peripheral blood sample was collected from each donor, and TCR beta sequencing was performed on peripheral blood mononuclear cells. The Qiagen DNeasy Blood Extraction Kit was used to extract genomic DNA from the blood cell samples. The library was made by the immunoSEQ multiplex PCR assay. For the multiplex PCR, a mixture combining 60 forward primers for TCR Vbeta segments and 13 reverse primers for TCR Jbeta segments was used. The CDR3 region of rearranged TCR beta genes was amplified from genomic DNA with a multiplex PCR assay. The amplified TCR beta libraries were sequenced on the Illumina HiSeq System as 87-base-pair reads. The authors processed their data as follows. A later analysis tallied 70 million to 100 million unique TCR beta chains across the approximately 670 repertoires, and some 10 million of those chains were shared by two or more donors. Raw reads were error-corrected and collapsed into unique sequences by a nearest-neighbor algorithm in which closely related sequences were merged to remove PCR and sequencing errors. V, D and J gene segments were assigned by aligning CDR3 sequences to IMGT reference sequences. For a sequence to be retained, a match of at least six nucleotides was required to both a V gene segment and a J gene segment. Rearrangements were called productive when the CDR3 lacked stop codons and stayed in frame with V and J; all others were non-productive. Following IMGT convention, CDR3 was defined as the stretch from the second conserved V-encoded cysteine to the conserved J-encoded phenylalanine. The earlier analysis of about 530 of the donors excluded any sequence lacking an unambiguous match to a single V gene segment. An earlier analysis of fewer than 750 of the donors classified V segments as functional when productive rearrangements were above 56.7% and as segregating when the standard deviation between donors was above 5%. A statistical classification framework was developed to diagnose cytomegalovirus status using the catalog of TCR beta chain sequences. V and J gene assignment, in a later analysis, came from comparing TCR nucleotide sequences with IMGT/GENE-DB human TR gene sequences. The TCRdist pipeline was used in a later analysis to assign CDR3 sequences and most-parsimonious VDJ recombination scenarios. In a later analysis, every TCR beta chain was defined by the combination of its CDR3 amino acid sequence and its V-gene family, and reads without a unique V-gene family were dropped. In a later analysis, 450 to 600 highly shared, low-generation-probability nucleotide sequences were removed to address suspected cross-contamination and a sequencing artifact. A later analysis calculated a clonal expansion index for each public chain from normalized within-repertoire ranks of inferred template counts. A later analysis computed generation probabilities with a VDJ recombination model fitted to out-of-frame rearrangements, and checked the results against IGoR. In a later analysis, hypergeometric tests were used to score TCR-TCR, TCR-HLA and TCR-CMV co-occurrence, with a repertoire-size bias correction applied to TCR pairs. False discovery rates were estimated in a later analysis by permuting HLA or CMV assignments 20 times. In a later analysis, co-occurring TCRs were grouped with DBSCAN, and TCRdist sequence similarity was added when clustering was performed within HLA-allele-positive subsets. Repertoires with fewer than 30,000 or more than 120,000 public chains were left out of co-occurrence clustering, as were roughly five repertoires with anomalous nucleotide sharing. TCRdb limited this immuneACCESS table to in-frame rearrangements with V and J called. A share of clones is missing; checked studies link under half to unresolved V genes, and the rest is unexplained. V, J and clone size are those of that table, while D and trimming were read from the DNA. The sample contains some 110,000 clones, roughly 73% of them found a single time. The ten top clones hold 2% to 2.5% of the sample.

Points on this clone: Its antigen is unknown. Per-base qualities were not stored, and no clone one base away is much larger.

The sequencing sample was made of PBMCs. The sequence joins TRBV7-3 to TRBJ1-2, and TRBD1 matches 7 of the central bases. The receptor comes from a man aged 40-49 years in good health and CMV-seronegative. The CDR3 loop reads CASSLTGGYYGYTF. The bases are TGTGCCAGCAGCTTAACAGGGGGCTACTATGGCTACACCTTC.